A single sample gave rise to the 8 T cell receptor beta chains below, sequenced in a study of regulatory T cells in long-lasting Graves disease. Time point defined: persistent/refractory GD, antithyroid drugs over 5 years with positive TRAb. PBMC-extracted RNA yielded the TCR library. Construction of TCR beta libraries relied on iRepertoire HTBI primers and on Arm-PCR targeting CDR3 regions. TCRdb re-derived calls from the multiplex PCR reads in MiXCR, one entry per CDR3 protein. The sample has a few hundred thousand distinct CDR3 sequences; around 20% are singletons. The specimen comprised peripheral blood mononuclear cells (PBMCs), sampled when the disease was refractory, from a patient treated with antithyroid drugs. All receptors come from a female donor with Graves disease.

V gene TRBV3-1 combines with J gene TRBJ2-2; D remains unclear. Trimming took off 7 bases at V and 10 bases at J, with 13 bases between the two ends. Looked up from germline, CDR1 is LGHDT and CDR2 is YNNKEL (reference sequence). The CDR3 contains 12 residues. CDR3 protein: CASTNLTAELFF. CDR3 bases: TGTGCCAGCACCAACCTAACGGCGGAGCTGTTTTTT. The whole variable domain, filled in from reference TRBV3-1 and TRBJ2-2, reads DTAVSQTPKYLVTQMGNDKSIKCEQNLGHDTMYWYKQDSKKFLKIMFSYNNKELIINETVPNRFSPKSPDKAHLNLHINSLELGDSAVYFCASTNLTAELFFGEGSRLTVL.

This chain connects TRBV7-2 to TRBJ2-5; D gene unclear. V dropped 5 bases and J dropped 5 bases, with 6 bases sitting between them. In germline, CDR1 is SGHTA, CDR2 FQGNSA. The CDR3 totals 11 residues. CDR3 sequence: CASSATETQYF. The CDR3 coding sequence is TGTGCCAGCAGCGCGACGGAGACCCAGTACTTC.

The CDR3 spells CASSVVGSSYEQYF. The CDR3 DNA reads TGTGCCAGCAGCGTAGTCGGTAGCTCCTACGAGCAGTACTTC. This rearrangement joins TRBV9 to TRBJ2-7; D is ambiguous. The CDR3 contains 14 residues. From germline, CDR1 is SGDLS and CDR2 YYNGEE. V lost 0 bases, J lost 0 bases, and 7 bases lay in between.

The genes are TRBV29-1 and TRBJ1-1; D remains unclear. The V gene lost 5 bases and the J gene lost 11 bases, with 12 bases spanning the gap. Germline assignment: CDR1 SQVTM and CDR2 ANQGSEA. CDR3 length: 10 amino acids. This CDR3 reads CSVKTNGAFF. CDR3 nucleotide sequence: TGCAGCGTTAAGACCAACGGGGCTTTCTTT.

This chain joins TRBV9 and TRBJ2-7; D is possibly TRBD1 (5 bases). The CDR3 is made up of 15 amino acids. V was cut by 0 bases and J by 4 bases, with 14 bases left in between. CDR1 is SGDLS and CDR2 is YYNGEE in the germline V gene. CDR3 region: CASSVAETALYEQYF. The CDR3 DNA follows: TGTGCCAGCAGCGTAGCGGAGACAGCCTTGTACGAGCAGTACTTC.

At least ten counts were recorded for this clonotype. The chain uses TRBV24-1 and TRBJ1-1; maybe TRBD1 (6 bases). CDR1 KGHDR and CDR2 SFDVKD come from the germline V gene. The length of the CDR3 is 13 residues. V was pared by 5 bases and J by 3 bases, with 9 bases between. The CDR3 DNA follows: TGTGCCACCAGTGCCAGGGGTTACACTGAAGCTTTCTTT. Translation: CATSARGYTEAFF.

The V gene is TRBV6-1, the J gene TRBJ1-4; 9 bases agree with TRBD1. With V trimmed by 6 bases and J by 8 bases, 10 bases remained unmatched. Germline V CDR1 and CDR2: MNHNS, SASEGT. The CDR3 consists of 15 residues. DNA of the CDR3: TGTGCCAGCAGACAAACCGGGACAGGGTTAGAAAAACTGTTTTTT. It is translated as CASRQTGTGLEKLFF.

This chain joins TRBV10-3 and TRBJ2-4, with 9 bases fitting TRBD2. The V segment lost 6 bases and the J segment 7 bases; nucleotides outside the gene matches: 7. The germline V gene has CDR1 ENHRY and CDR2 SYGVKD. This CDR3 is built from 14 residues. CDR3 amino acids: CAISQREDGNIQYF. The CDR3 nucleotides are TGTGCCATCAGCCAGCGGGAGGATGGGAACATTCAGTACTTC.